Presented here are 21 T cell receptor beta chains from one specimen sequenced in a study of cytomegalovirus exposure and HLA in healthy donors. It was with 60 Vbeta and 13 Jbeta primers that the PCR ran. Data came from immunoSEQ multiplex PCR; TCRdb stores just in-frame clones and leaves some out. The sample has around 140,000 clones, around two thirds seen once. Specimen: PBMCs. The receptors originated from a woman aged 55-69 years in good health and CMV-seropositive.

The chain uses TRBV7-2 and TRBJ1-1; D uncertain. The ends were cut back, 5 bases at V and 3 bases at J, with 7 bases in the middle. The CDR3 consists of 12 residues. The germline V gene has CDR1 SGHTA and CDR2 FQGNSA. This chain's CDR3 is CASSPVYTEAFF. Here the CDR3 DNA reads TGTGCCAGCAGCCCAGTTTACACTGAAGCTTTCTTT.

This chain joins TRBV14 and TRBJ1-1, with TRBD1 as a possible D gene (6 bases). V was pared by 5 bases and J by 4 bases, with 11 bases between. In germline, CDR1 is SGHDN, CDR2 FVKESK. The CDR3 loop spans 13 amino acids. The CDR3 region is CASSFTGSTEAFF. In nucleotides, the CDR3 is TGTGCCAGCAGCTTCACAGGGAGCACTGAAGCTTTCTTT.

V gene TRBV7-8 combines with J gene TRBJ2-3; possible D gene TRBD2, 6 bases. Germline V lookup: CDR1 SGHVS, CDR2 FQNEAQ. There are 13 residues in the CDR3. The V end lost 5 bases, the J end lost 5 bases, and 11 bases lay between the germline ends. Here the CDR3 DNA reads TGTGCCAGCAGCGCGCGGGACTTAGATACGCAGTATTTT. Its protein product is CASSARDLDTQYF.

The chain has TRBV18 and TRBJ1-1; D gene unclear. Germline assignment: CDR1 KGHSH and CDR2 LQKENI. This CDR3 has 11 residues. V gave up 2 bases and J gave up 11 bases, with 9 bases separating them. CDR3 amino acids: CASSPGSFAFF. The CDR3 DNA sequence: TGTGCCAGCTCACCAGGCAGTTTCGCTTTCTTT.

Only one count was recorded for this clone. The chain uses TRBV4-1 and TRBJ1-2; D unclear. Trimming removed 3 bases at V and 7 bases at J, with 27 bases between. This CDR3 comprises 18 residues. Germline-derived CDR1 and CDR2 are MGHRA and YSYEKL. The CDR3 DNA is TGCGCCAGCAGCCAGTCCCCCGCCGGGTCCCTGGCCGCTCGTGGCTACACCTTC. Its protein is CASSQSPAGSLAARGYTF.

This chain joins TRBV15 and TRBJ2-1; no firm D call. The V gene's germline CDR1 is LNHNV and CDR2 YYDKDF (reference sequence). V gave up 0 bases and J gave up 7 bases, with 16 bases separating them. The CDR3 contains 16 residues. The CDR3 nucleotides are TGTGCCACCAGCAGAGATCTAGGTGGTACCTCAAATGAGCAGTTCTTC. Its translation is CATSRDLGGTSNEQFF.

The chain has TRBV7-9 and TRBJ1-2; D gene unclear. The germline gives CDR1 SEHNR, CDR2 FQNEAQ (reference sequence). The CDR3 sequence is 14 residues long. The ends were cut back, 0 bases at V and 7 bases at J, with 12 bases in the middle. CDR3 loop: CASSLAEDGSGYTF. The CDR3 nucleotides are TGTGCCAGCAGCTTAGCGGAGGACGGCTCTGGCTACACCTTC. Variable domain in full (rest from reference TRBV7-9 and TRBJ1-2): DTGVSQNPRHKITKRGQNVTFRCDPISEHNRLYWYRQTLGQGPEFLTYFQNEAQLEKSRLLSDRFSAERPKGSFSTLEIQRTEQGDSAMYLCASSLAEDGSGYTFGSGTRLTVV.

This chain uses TRBV28 with TRBJ2-7; perhaps TRBD2 as D (5 bases). Germline CDR1 and CDR2: MDHEN and SYDVKM. The CDR3 contains 11 residues. Trimming shortened V by 10 bases and J by 6 bases, and 13 bases separated the two germline ends. This CDR3 reads CAIRRGFEQYF. The CDR3 region has the DNA TGTGCCATCCGTCGGGGATTCGAGCAGTACTTC.

CDR3 nucleotide sequence: TGTGCCAGCAGCCCCAATAGCGGGACGGTTAATGAGCAGTTCTTC. It codes for CASSPNSGTVNEQFF. The chain is built from TRBV6-6 and TRBJ2-1, with 8 bases aligning to TRBD2. CDR3 size: 15 residues. V dropped 6 bases and J dropped 7; count of bases not matched to a gene: 11. CDR1 and CDR2 from the germline V gene are MNHNY and SVGAGI (reference sequence).

The chain combines TRBV7-9 with TRBJ2-7, with D possibly TRBD1 on 5 matching bases. Trimming left V 4 bases short and J 2 bases short, with 12 bases between. CDR1 is SEHNR and CDR2 is FQNEAQ in the germline V gene (reference sequence). The CDR3 extends over 14 amino acids. The DNA for the CDR3 is TGTGCCAGCAGCTCGGCTGACAGCACCTACGAGCAGTACTTC. It is translated as CASSSADSTYEQYF.

This chain connects TRBV7-6 to TRBJ1-3; D might be TRBD1 (6 bases). Trimming removed 5 bases from V and 4 bases from J, with 12 bases in between. CDR1 and CDR2 (germline): SGHVS, FNYEAQ. The length of the CDR3 is 14 residues. The CDR3 nucleotides read TGTGCCAGCAGCGCGACAGGACGGGGAAACACCATATATTTT. It specifies CASSATGRGNTIYF.

The chain is built from TRBV19 and TRBJ1-1; D possibly corresponds to TRBD1 (6 bases). The CDR3 length is 13 residues. Trimming took 2 bases from V and 5 from J, leaving 9 bases between them. Per the germline V gene, CDR1 is LNHDA and CDR2 is SQIVND (reference sequence). CDR3 sequence reads: CASSIQGRTEAFF. In nucleotides, the CDR3 is TGTGCCAGTAGTATACAGGGGAGAACTGAAGCTTTCTTT.

The chain carries TRBV7-9 and TRBJ2-3, with 13 bases lining up with TRBD2. There are 17 residues in the CDR3. Trimming at V came to 1 base and at J to 6 bases, leaving 7 bases not matched to a gene. Germline V CDR1 and CDR2: SEHNR, FQNEAQ (reference sequence). In nucleotides, the CDR3 is TGTGCCAGCAGCTTAGGGGGACTAGCGGGACAGGGGGATACGCAGTATTTT. It yields the protein CASSLGGLAGQGDTQYF.

This clone was seen a handful of times. The chain recombines TRBV2 with TRBJ1-3; TRBD1 matches at 7 bases. CDR1 and CDR2 from the germline V gene are SNHLY and FYNNEI. V gave up 6 bases and J gave up 0 bases; unmatched junction bases: 11. The CDR3 length is 17 residues. As DNA, the CDR3 is TGTGCCAGCAGCCTAAACCCGACAGGGAGCTCTGGAAACACCATATATTTT. Protein: CASSLNPTGSSGNTIYF.

The J gene is TRBJ1-2, the V gene TRBV28; no reliable D call. This CDR3 spans 13 amino acids. Trimming pared 1 base from V and 4 bases from J, leaving 7 bases between. Germline V gene data show CDR1 as MDHEN and CDR2 as SYDVKM. The DNA for the CDR3 is TGTGCCAGCAGTTTATCTGCGGGCTATGGCTACACCTTC. Its protein product is CASSLSAGYGYTF.

CDR3 sequence: CASSDGTGFYNEQFF. The CDR3 DNA reads TGTGCCAGCAGTGACGGGACAGGCTTTTACAATGAGCAGTTCTTC. The V and J genes are TRBV28 and TRBJ2-1; 8 nucleotides match TRBD1. The V segment lost 5 bases and the J segment 4 bases; nucleotides outside the gene matches: 7. Germline V lookup: CDR1 MDHEN, CDR2 SYDVKM. The CDR3 has 15 amino acids.

In its sample, this clone was seen a few times. The J gene is TRBJ1-1, the V gene TRBV10-3, with 8 nucleotides matching TRBD1. Germline V CDR1 and CDR2: ENHRY, SYGVKD. V shed 6 bases, J shed 1 base, and the junction held 4 bases outside the gene matches. CDR3 length equals 14 residues. CDR3 loop: CAIRNTGGNTEAFF. CDR3 DNA sequence: TGTGCCATCAGAAATACAGGGGGGAACACTGAAGCTTTCTTT.

This chain joins TRBV28 and TRBJ2-1, with 12 nucleotides matching TRBD2. Germline CDR1 MDHEN, CDR2 SYDVKM. V was pared by 5 bases and J by 10 bases, with 9 bases of the junction left unmatched. This CDR3 comprises 15 residues. CDR3 region: CASSLTSGRPREQFF. The DNA for the CDR3 is TGTGCCAGCAGTCTCACTAGCGGGAGGCCCAGAGAGCAGTTCTTC.

This clone appeared a few times. The chain has TRBV9 and TRBJ2-7; the D gene is possibly TRBD2 (5 bases). The CDR3 spans 17 residues. V lost 0 bases, J lost 2 bases, and 18 bases lay in between. Germline V gene sequence: CDR1 SGDLS, CDR2 YYNGEE. The CDR3 loop is CASSVGSPGRGTYEQYF. The CDR3 DNA sequence: TGTGCCAGCAGCGTAGGATCCCCGGGCAGAGGGACCTACGAGCAGTACTTC. The variable domain in full, with the rest retrieved from reference TRBV9 and TRBJ2-7, is DSGVTQTPKHLITATGQRVTLRCSPRSGDLSVYWYQQSLDQGLQFLIQYYNGEERAKGNILERFSAQQFPDLHSELNLSSLELGDSALYFCASSVGSPGRGTYEQYFGPGTRLTVT.

The chain uses TRBV5-6 and TRBJ2-7; maybe TRBD2 (6 bases). The CDR3 consists of 14 residues. V dropped 0 bases and J dropped 3 bases, with 10 bases sitting between them. From germline, CDR1 is SGHDT and CDR2 YYEEEE. CDR3 residues: CASSLVSGGYEQYF. CDR3 DNA sequence: TGTGCCAGCAGCTTGGTTAGCGGAGGCTACGAGCAGTACTTC.

This sequence joins TRBV19 and TRBJ2-2; a weak D match, TRBD1 (5 bases). The germline V gene encodes CDR1 LNHDA and CDR2 SQIVND (reference sequence). CDR3 length: 13 amino acids. V was cut by 6 bases and J by 1 base, with 6 bases left in between. The CDR3 loop reads CASRDKNTGELFF. The CDR3 DNA follows: TGTGCCAGTAGGGACAAGAACACCGGGGAGCTGTTTTTT.